These T cell receptor beta chains were read from a single sample in a study of cytomegalovirus exposure and HLA in healthy donors. Measured with immunoSEQ multiplex PCR; TCRdb has only the in-frame clones, and not every one. The sample includes about 130,000 clones, around 76% of them seen just once. Sequencing was performed on PBMCs. The receptors derive from a woman in her 50s in good health and CMV-seronegative. Both conserved end residues are part of each CDR3. Each record gives: clone size, V gene, J gene, D gene, CDR3 DNA, CDR3 protein. D genes are given only for firm matches. The size entry is marked missing in some rows and otherwise reads once, few, many or a size class.

clone_size: few
v_call: TRBV19
j_call: TRBJ1-1
d_call: .
cdr3_nt: TGTGCCAGTAGTATAAGTTGGCCGTCTGGCAGATCGAACACTGAAGCTTTCTTT
cdr3_aa: CASSISWPSGRSNTEAFF

clone_size: .
v_call: TRBV5-1
j_call: TRBJ2-2
d_call: TRBD1
cdr3_nt: TGCGCCAGCAGACCTGGACAGGGGGTCGGGGAGCTGTTTTTT
cdr3_aa: CASRPGQGVGELFF

clone_size: .
v_call: TRBV4-2
j_call: TRBJ2-6
d_call: TRBD1
cdr3_nt: TGTGCCAGCAGCCCGGAGAGGGGGCAGGGGAGCTCTGGGGCCAACGTCCTGACTTTC
cdr3_aa: CASSPERGQGSSGANVLTF

clone_size: .
v_call: TRBV6-5
j_call: TRBJ2-2
d_call: .
cdr3_nt: TGTGCCAGCAGTTTTAGAACCGGGGAGCTGTTTTTT
cdr3_aa: CASSFRTGELFF

clone_size: .
v_call: TRBV27
j_call: TRBJ2-1
d_call: TRBD2
cdr3_nt: TGTGCCAGCAGTTTACTAGCGGGAGGGATAAATGAGCAGTTCTTC
cdr3_aa: CASSLLAGGINEQFF

clone_size: .
v_call: TRBV29-1
j_call: TRBJ1-1
d_call: .
cdr3_nt: TGCAGCGTTGCGTCCACGACGGGCACTGAAGCTTTCTTT
cdr3_aa: CSVASTTGTEAFF

clone_size: .
v_call: TRBV25-1
j_call: TRBJ2-7
d_call: .
cdr3_nt: TGTGCCAGCAGTGTAGGGGGAGGGTCCTACGAGCAGTACTTC
cdr3_aa: CASSVGGGSYEQYF

clone_size: .
v_call: TRBV5-1
j_call: TRBJ2-3
d_call: TRBD2
cdr3_nt: TGCGCCAGCAGCCCGACTAGCTCCATTACCCGCACAGATACGCAGTATTTT
cdr3_aa: CASSPTSSITRTDTQYF

clone_size: .
v_call: TRBV7-8
j_call: TRBJ1-2
d_call: TRBD1
cdr3_nt: TGTGCCAGCAGCTTAGGAGTACAGGGGGAAGGCTACCCCTTC
cdr3_aa: CASSLGVQGEGYPF

clone_size: .
v_call: TRBV9
j_call: TRBJ2-1
d_call: TRBD2
cdr3_nt: TGTGCCAGCAGCGTGGCCCCAGCGGGAAGCTCCTACAATGAGCAGTTCTTC
cdr3_aa: CASSVAPAGSSYNEQFF

clone_size: .
v_call: TRBV9
j_call: TRBJ2-7
d_call: .
cdr3_nt: TGTGCCAGCAGCGTAGAGGCGGGTTCCTACGAGCAGTACTTC
cdr3_aa: CASSVEAGSYEQYF

clone_size: .
v_call: TRBV28
j_call: TRBJ2-1
d_call: TRBD2
cdr3_nt: TGTGCCAGCAGGCGCGGGAGGGGGAGCTACAATGAGCAGTTCTTC
cdr3_aa: CASRRGRGSYNEQFF

clone_size: .
v_call: TRBV4-3
j_call: TRBJ2-7
d_call: TRBD2
cdr3_nt: TGCGCCAGCAGCCAGCGACTAGCGGGAGCCGACGAGCAGTACTTC
cdr3_aa: CASSQRLAGADEQYF

clone_size: .
v_call: TRBV11-3
j_call: TRBJ1-1
d_call: .
cdr3_nt: TGTGCCAGCAGCTTAGTTGCAGGGGACACTGAAGCTTTCTTT
cdr3_aa: CASSLVAGDTEAFF

clone_size: .
v_call: TRBV27
j_call: TRBJ1-4
d_call: .
cdr3_nt: TGTGCCAGCAGTTTCCAAGGAGGGGCCGATGCACTGTTTTTT
cdr3_aa: CASSFQGGADALFF

clone_size: .
v_call: TRBV7-9
j_call: TRBJ1-1
d_call: .
cdr3_nt: TGTGCCGGCGGCACTGAAGCTTTCTTT
cdr3_aa: CAGGTEAFF

clone_size: .
v_call: TRBV10-3
j_call: TRBJ1-1
d_call: .
cdr3_nt: TGTGCCATCAGTACACAGCACAATGAAGCTTTCTTT
cdr3_aa: CAISTQHNEAFF

clone_size: once
v_call: TRBV14
j_call: TRBJ1-1
d_call: .
cdr3_nt: TGTGCCAGCAGCGAAGGACTTACAGGTGAAGCTTTCTTT
cdr3_aa: CASSEGLTGEAFF

clone_size: .
v_call: TRBV27
j_call: TRBJ2-1
d_call: .
cdr3_nt: TGTGCCAGCAGTTTAAGGGGAAGGGAGCAGTTCTTC
cdr3_aa: CASSLRGREQFF

clone_size: few
v_call: TRBV5-1
j_call: TRBJ1-5
d_call: .
cdr3_nt: TGCGCCAGCAGCCAGAATAGCAATCAGCCCCAGCATTTT
cdr3_aa: CASSQNSNQPQHF

clone_size: .
v_call: TRBV4-3
j_call: TRBJ2-3
d_call: TRBD1
cdr3_nt: TGCGCCAGCAGCCACATAGGACAGGGAACAGATACGCAGTATTTT
cdr3_aa: CASSHIGQGTDTQYF

clone_size: once
v_call: TRBV7-2
j_call: TRBJ2-2
d_call: .
cdr3_nt: TGTGCCAGCAGCTTTCCCGGCGCGACAGAAGACACCGGGGAGCTGTTTTTT
cdr3_aa: CASSFPGATEDTGELFF

clone_size: .
v_call: TRBV9
j_call: TRBJ2-4
d_call: .
cdr3_nt: TGTGCCAGCAGCGACCTAGAAGGCATTCAGTACTTC
cdr3_aa: CASSDLEGIQYF

clone_size: .
v_call: TRBV6-1
j_call: TRBJ2-7
d_call: TRBD2
cdr3_nt: TGTGCCGGAAGGACTAGCGGAACCTACGAGCAGTACTTC
cdr3_aa: CAGRTSGTYEQYF

clone_size: .
v_call: TRBV25-1
j_call: TRBJ1-2
d_call: .
cdr3_nt: TGTGCCAGCAGCTCGGGTGGCTACACCTTC
cdr3_aa: CASSSGGYTF

clone_size: few
v_call: TRBV15
j_call: TRBJ1-2
d_call: .
cdr3_nt: TGTGCCACCAGCAGAGAGGGAGGGGTTGTTGGCTACACCTTC
cdr3_aa: CATSREGGVVGYTF

clone_size: once
v_call: TRBV6-4
j_call: TRBJ2-1
d_call: TRBD2
cdr3_nt: TGTGCCAGCAGTACCCTAGCGGGAACGGAATCATATGAGCAGTTCTTC
cdr3_aa: CASSTLAGTESYEQFF

clone_size: few
v_call: TRBV5-1
j_call: TRBJ2-5
d_call: .
cdr3_nt: TGCGCCAGCAGCTTGTTCGGACTTCAAGAGACCCAGTACTTC
cdr3_aa: CASSLFGLQETQYF

clone_size: .
v_call: TRBV19
j_call: TRBJ2-2
d_call: TRBD2
cdr3_nt: TGTGCCAGTAGTATAGCGGGGGGACCCGGGGAGCTGTTTTTT
cdr3_aa: CASSIAGGPGELFF

clone_size: .
v_call: TRBV7-9
j_call: TRBJ2-1
d_call: .
cdr3_nt: TGTGCCAGCAGCTTAGGGGTCTTCGGGTACAATGAGCAGTTCTTC
cdr3_aa: CASSLGVFGYNEQFF

clone_size: .
v_call: TRBV5-4
j_call: TRBJ2-7
d_call: TRBD2
cdr3_nt: TGTGCCAGCCGGGGCGGGGGAGGCGCAACTACCGAGCAGTACTTC
cdr3_aa: CASRGGGGATTEQYF

clone_size: .
v_call: TRBV9
j_call: TRBJ1-5
d_call: .
cdr3_nt: TGTGCCAGCAGCGTAGCTCTCAGGGTGGTAAGCAATCAGCCCCAGCATTTT
cdr3_aa: CASSVALRVVSNQPQHF

clone_size: .
v_call: TRBV4-3
j_call: TRBJ2-3
d_call: .
cdr3_nt: TGCGCCAGCAGCCAAGATAGAGGGAGTGATACGCAGTATTTT
cdr3_aa: CASSQDRGSDTQYF

clone_size: .
v_call: TRBV7-8
j_call: TRBJ1-5
d_call: .
cdr3_nt: TGTGCCAGCAGCCGCGACGGCAGCGGACAGCCCCAGCATTTT
cdr3_aa: CASSRDGSGQPQHF

clone_size: once
v_call: TRBV7-9
j_call: TRBJ1-1
d_call: .
cdr3_nt: TGTGCCGGACGGGGAGGGGCTGGATTCACTGAAGCTTTCTTT
cdr3_aa: CAGRGGAGFTEAFF

clone_size: .
v_call: TRBV29-1
j_call: TRBJ2-7
d_call: TRBD1
cdr3_nt: TGCAGCGTTGAGGACAGGGGGGAAACCTACGAGCAGTACTTC
cdr3_aa: CSVEDRGETYEQYF

clone_size: .
v_call: TRBV10-3
j_call: TRBJ2-1
d_call: .
cdr3_nt: TGTGCCATCAGTAGGCAGGGTGAAAGGGATGAGCAGTTCTTC
cdr3_aa: CAISRQGERDEQFF

clone_size: .
v_call: TRBV6-5
j_call: TRBJ1-1
d_call: .
cdr3_nt: TGTGCCAGCAGTTACTTGGACAGCCGGAACACTGAAGCTTTCTTT
cdr3_aa: CASSYLDSRNTEAFF

clone_size: .
v_call: TRBV7-2
j_call: TRBJ2-5
d_call: TRBD2
cdr3_nt: TGTGCCAGCAGCTTAGGACTCGGGACTAGCGGACTCCAAGAGACCCAGTACTTC
cdr3_aa: CASSLGLGTSGLQETQYF

clone_size: .
v_call: TRBV6-1
j_call: TRBJ2-6
d_call: .
cdr3_nt: TGTGCCAGCAGTGTACAGGGCTCTGGGGCCAACGTCCTGACTTTC
cdr3_aa: CASSVQGSGANVLTF

clone_size: .
v_call: TRBV28
j_call: TRBJ2-7
d_call: .
cdr3_nt: TGTGCCAGCAGTTTACCCAGACAGGTCTACGAGCAGTACTTC
cdr3_aa: CASSLPRQVYEQYF

clone_size: .
v_call: TRBV2
j_call: TRBJ2-5
d_call: TRBD2
cdr3_nt: TGTGCCAGCATCGCGGGAGGGAGCCACGAGACCCAGTACTTC
cdr3_aa: CASIAGGSHETQYF

clone_size: once
v_call: TRBV28
j_call: TRBJ2-5
d_call: .
cdr3_nt: TGTGCCAGCAGTCGACTAGGTCAAGAGACCCAGTACTTC
cdr3_aa: CASSRLGQETQYF

clone_size: .
v_call: TRBV19
j_call: TRBJ1-1
d_call: .
cdr3_nt: TGTGCCAGTAGTAGGAGCCTACTGGAAGCTTTCTTT
cdr3_aa: CASSRSLLEAFF

clone_size: .
v_call: TRBV13
j_call: TRBJ2-1
d_call: TRBD2
cdr3_nt: TGTGCCAGCTGCGGGGGACGATGTTTCTTC
cdr3_aa: CASCGGRCFF

clone_size: .
v_call: TRBV19
j_call: TRBJ1-2
d_call: .
cdr3_nt: TGTGCCAGTACTCCGCCCCAGGGCGGTCGGCATGGCTACACCTTC
cdr3_aa: CASTPPQGGRHGYTF

clone_size: .
v_call: TRBV11-3
j_call: TRBJ2-3
d_call: .
cdr3_nt: TGTGCCAGCAGCTACCAGATGTTGAGGGATACGCAGTATTTT
cdr3_aa: CASSYQMLRDTQYF